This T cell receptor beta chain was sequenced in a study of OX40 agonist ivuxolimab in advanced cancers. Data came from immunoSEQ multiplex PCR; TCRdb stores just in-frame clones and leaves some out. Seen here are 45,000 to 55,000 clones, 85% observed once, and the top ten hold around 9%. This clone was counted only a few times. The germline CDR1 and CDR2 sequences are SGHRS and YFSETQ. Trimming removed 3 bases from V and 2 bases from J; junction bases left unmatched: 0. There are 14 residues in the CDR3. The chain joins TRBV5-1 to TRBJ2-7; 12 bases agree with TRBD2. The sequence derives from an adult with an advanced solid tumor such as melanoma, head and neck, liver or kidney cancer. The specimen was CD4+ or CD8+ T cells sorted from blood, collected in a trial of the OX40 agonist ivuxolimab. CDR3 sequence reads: CASSWTSGTYEQYF. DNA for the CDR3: TGCGCCAGCAGCTGGACTAGCGGGACCTACGAGCAGTACTTC.